These T cell receptor beta chains were read from a single sample in a study of T cell clusters in autoimmune cytopenias. Reanalyzing the multiplex PCR reads, TCRdb keeps one entry per CDR3 protein, without DNA. Here the sample table reports 13,000 to 15,000 distinct CDR3 sequences. Sequenced: peripheral blood. The receptors derive from a human donor with an autoimmune cytopenia or autoimmune hepatitis (not recorded which). Both conserved end residues are part of each CDR3. Clone size is not always given. Where it is, it says once, few, many or a class for expanded clones.

J gene,V gene,clone size,CDR3 protein
TRBJ2-1,TRBV12-3/TRBV12-4,medium-sized,CASSVFRDRYNEQFF
TRBJ1-2,TRBV6-1,medium-sized,CASSEVRGTYGYTF
TRBJ1-1,TRBV7-6,NA,CASSPGHNTEAFF
TRBJ2-7,TRBV19,NA,CASSERVPYEQYF
TRBJ2-6,TRBV6-1,medium-sized,CASKGAETGANVLTF
TRBJ2-7,TRBV5-6,NA,CASSFLYEQYF
TRBJ2-1,TRBV5-4,NA,CASSLATHNEQFF
TRBJ1-2,TRBV6-1,NA,CASSEAWLSYGYTF
TRBJ2-2,TRBV19,medium-sized,CASSIRAGRTGELFF
TRBJ2-7,TRBV6-1,NA,CATTPGAYEQYF
TRBJ1-2,TRBV6-1,NA,CASSSFLTGGISGYTF
TRBJ2-7,TRBV6-5,medium-sized,CASRLDSGTRYEQYF
TRBJ1-3,TRBV6-5,medium-sized,CASIGQGRTIYF
TRBJ1-2,TRBV29-1,medium-sized,CSVELNYGYTF
TRBJ2-7,TRBV6-1,medium-sized,CASTLSYEQYF
TRBJ1-2,TRBV19,NA,CASSRGTAKMDYGYTF
TRBJ2-5,TRBV12-3/TRBV12-4,NA,CASSPAGTETQYF
TRBJ1-5,TRBV29-1,medium-sized,CSVEEELNQPQHF
TRBJ2-6,TRBV27,medium-sized,CASSLYLARQSSGANVLTF
TRBJ1-1,TRBV5-1,NA,CASSPLPGIFTEAFF
TRBJ1-4,TRBV19,NA,CASSFNEKLFF
TRBJ2-2,TRBV6-5,NA,CASSRGPETGELFF
TRBJ2-3,TRBV29-1,medium-sized,CSVASTTGIGTQYF
TRBJ1-6,TRBV7-2,NA,CASSTPGQGSSPYNSPLHF
TRBJ2-3,TRBV27,medium-sized,CASSPKGLAAITDTQYF
TRBJ1-4,TRBV18,NA,CASSPRVATGRDEKLFF
TRBJ2-1,TRBV5-4,NA,CASSLAPSSYNEQFF
TRBJ2-1,TRBV12-3/TRBV12-4,NA,CASSPYGTFSSYNEQFF
TRBJ2-7,TRBV5-5,medium-sized,CASSPRLAGEDEQYF
TRBJ1-1,TRBV27,NA,CASSFQGRDTEAFF
TRBJ2-5,TRBV12-3/TRBV12-4,NA,CASSQATETQYF
TRBJ1-4,TRBV30,NA,CAWGRNEKLFF
TRBJ2-6,TRBV6-5,NA,CASSPGTGGSGANVLTF
TRBJ2-1,TRBV27,NA,CASSLRGNEQFF
TRBJ2-2,TRBV5-5,NA,CASSLRGHTGELFF
TRBJ2-3,TRBV19,NA,CASRASGLVDTQYF
TRBJ2-7,TRBV6-6,NA,CASSYSKTAQSYEQYF
TRBJ1-2,TRBV5-7,NA,CASSSGQGHLYGYTF
TRBJ2-7,TRBV29-1,medium-sized,CSVAAGISYEQYF
TRBJ1-1,TRBV6-5,NA,CASSPREGALRAFF
TRBJ2-3,TRBV6-5,NA,CASRPGMSGRADTQYF
TRBJ1-4,TRBV5-6,NA,CASSPRTVLNEKLFF
TRBJ2-1,TRBV12-3/TRBV12-4,medium-sized,CASGTGSNEQFF
TRBJ1-1,TRBV29-1,NA,CSVARGELSEAFF
TRBJ2-2,TRBV4-2,NA,CASSQDGTTNTGELFF
TRBJ1-2,TRBV27,NA,CASSLEGNYGYTF
TRBJ2-5,TRBV19,NA,CASSGGLQETQYF
TRBJ2-5,TRBV5-5,NA,CASSWDPNRETQYF
TRBJ1-1,TRBV18,NA,CASSPKTQMNTEAFF